This entry lists 9 T cell receptor beta chains sequenced from one sample in a study of T cells after somatic rescue of genetic block. Sequencing used immunoSEQ multiplex PCR; TCRdb keeps in-frame clones, though not all of them. The data hold 60,000 to 90,000 clones, with approximately 91% observed a single time. The material sequenced was peripheral blood mononuclear cells (PBMCs). The receptors originated from a man aged 25-45 years.

The V call is TRBV14, the J call TRBJ2-5; D unclear. V lost 2 bases and J lost 4, with 11 bases in between. Germline CDR1 reads SGHDN; CDR2 reads FVKESK. The CDR3 contains 14 residues. CDR3 sequence reads: CASSQYSPGETQYF. The DNA of the CDR3 is TGTGCCAGCAGCCAATATAGCCCTGGAGAGACCCAGTACTTC.

This rearrangement joins TRBV4-1 to TRBJ2-7; D call uncertain. In germline, CDR1 is MGHRA, CDR2 YSYEKL. V lost 3 bases to trimming and J lost 4 bases, with 19 bases between them. The CDR3 extends over 16 amino acids. CDR3 residues: CASSQAYSVVGYEQYF. CDR3 DNA: TGCGCCAGCAGCCAGGCCTACAGTGTGGTGGGATACGAGCAGTACTTC.

CDR3 loop: CASSLAASGRGDEQYF. The CDR3, as DNA: TGTGCCAGCAGCTTAGCGGCTAGCGGGAGGGGGGATGAGCAGTACTTC. The rearrangement joins TRBV7-2 to TRBJ2-7; 12 bases line up with TRBD2. This CDR3 region has 16 residues. J lost 7 bases, V lost 0 bases, and 7 bases had no gene match. Germline CDR1 is SGHTA and CDR2 is FQGNSA. Full variable domain (missing parts from reference TRBV7-2 and TRBJ2-7): GAGVSQSPSNKVTEKGKDVELRCDPISGHTALYWYRQSLGQGLEFLIYFQGNSAPDKSGLPSDRFSAERTGGSVSTLTIQRTQQEDSAVYLCASSLAASGRGDEQYFGPGTRLTVT.

The genes are TRBV5-4 and TRBJ2-7; tentative D call: TRBD1 (5 bases). V was pared by 3 bases and J by 4 bases, with 8 bases between. The CDR3 contains 12 residues. Looked up from germline, CDR1 is SGHNT and CDR2 is YYREEE (reference sequence). The CDR3 sequence: CASSSPGYEQYF. CDR3 nucleotides: TGTGCCAGCAGCTCCCCAGGGTACGAGCAGTACTTC.

The genes are TRBV5-4 and TRBJ1-1, with D possibly being TRBD1 (6 bases). V was clipped by 5 bases and J by 7 bases, with 18 bases between them. In germline, CDR1 is SGHNT, CDR2 YYREEE (reference sequence). CDR3 length: 14 residues. CDR3 sequence: CASRSGGFDLEAFF. The CDR3 region has the DNA TGTGCCAGCAGGAGTGGGGGCTTTGACCTTGAAGCTTTCTTT.

The chain is built from TRBV7-9 and TRBJ1-2; TRBD1 is a possible D gene (5 bases). The length of the CDR3 is 13 residues. Trimming stripped 5 bases from V and 3 bases from J, with 10 bases between. Germline V gene data show CDR1 as SEHNR and CDR2 as FQNEAQ (reference sequence). CDR3 sequence reads: CASSPRGHYGYTF. The CDR3 DNA sequence: TGTGCCAGCAGCCCCCGGGGACACTATGGCTACACCTTC.

The chain links TRBV1 to TRBJ2-2. TRBV1 is given as a pseudogene. CDR3 size: 16 residues. CDR3 in amino acids: CTSSQDCTSNTGELFF. CDR3 coding DNA: TGCACCAGCAGCCAAGATTGCACCTCGAACACCGGGGAGCTGTTTTTT.

This chain joins TRBV5-1 and TRBJ2-5, with TRBD1 identical over 7 bases. The DNA matches TRBJ2-7 better at its end, which makes the J call doubtful. This CDR3 region has 15 residues. CDR1 SGHRS and CDR2 YFSETQ come from the germline V gene. The CDR3 region is CASSLAPSGGYEQYF. Here the CDR3 DNA reads TGCGCCAGCAGCTTGGCCCCATCAGGGGGCTACGAGCAGTACTTC.

The chain is built from TRBV4-1 and TRBJ2-7; D remains ambiguous. The CDR3 is made up of 11 amino acids. The V end lost 3 bases, the J end lost 2 bases, and 2 bases lay between the germline ends. Germline lookup yields CDR1 MGHRA and CDR2 YSYEKL. The CDR3 loop is CASSHAYEQYF. The CDR3 nucleotides read TGCGCCAGCAGCCACGCCTACGAGCAGTACTTC.